This T cell receptor beta chain comes out of a study of PD-L1 blockade in urothelial cancer. Looking at the study overall: Male sex and bladder-origin urothelial cancer were recorded for twenty-five of 29 patients. Before enrollment, 0 to 3 chemotherapy regimens had been given to patients. Blood samples had a median of around 150,000 T cells.

Stated time point: peripheral blood 6 weeks after treatment start. Profiled with immunoSEQ multiplex PCR; TCRdb holds only in-frame clones, not every one. The sample has about 36,000 clones; approximately 80% are singletons. This specimen was PBMCs, taken around atezolizumab (anti-PD-L1) treatment. The clonotype was recovered from a man between 40 and 49 years old with urothelial cancer.

CDR3: CASSQISGTGEARNTIYF. The CDR3 DNA follows: TGTGCCAGCAGCCAAATATCCGGGACAGGGGAAGCTCGAAACACCATATATTTT. The rearrangement joins TRBV4-2 to TRBJ1-3, with TRBD1 identical over 10 bases. The V segment lost 2 bases and the J segment 5 bases; nucleotides outside the gene matches: 12. The CDR3 length is 18 residues. Germline CDR1 and CDR2: LGHNA and YNFKEQ.